This TCR beta chain emerged from a study of OX40 agonist ivuxolimab in advanced cancers. With regard to the full study: The costimulatory receptor OX40 (CD134) was targeted by ivuxolimab, a fully human IgG2 agonistic monoclonal antibody. Intravenous ivuxolimab was administered to patients every 2 weeks at six dose levels: 0.01, 0.1, 0.3, 1.5, 3 and 10 mg/kg. The point of sequencing TCRbeta in the periphery was to test whether ivuxolimab changed TCR sequence diversity and drove clonal T-cell expansion. Prior anti-PD-1, anti-PD-L1 or anti-CTLA-4 therapy was permitted, and 40% to 50% of dose-escalation patients had received checkpoint inhibitors. Among the 50 to 55 dose-escalation patients, around 19 had hepatocellular carcinoma, around 15 melanoma, 9 renal cell carcinoma and 9 head and neck cancer. Partial responses were achieved by three dose-escalation patients, of whom one had hepatocellular carcinoma and two had cutaneous melanoma. The monotherapy dose-escalation portion (N ≈ 50 patients) of the phase I ivuxolimab trial is reported in the paper. In the dose-escalation cohort, nearly 85% of patients were male, and the mean age was 60 years with a range of about 20 to 90. Study-wide conclusions, independent of this receptor: After ivuxolimab, expanded clones were on average more numerous among CD8+ T cells than among CD4+ T cells. Antigen specificity was not determined for the clonally expanded peripheral T cells. Low levels of normalized T-cell clonal expansion were also shown by some nonresponding patients. At doses of 0.1 to 3.0 mg/kg, clonal expansion of both CD4+ and CD8+ T cells in blood was seen between baseline and week 6. In the 0.1-3.0 mg/kg groups, partial responders were among the patients with the lowest normalized peripheral clonal expansion, particularly in CD8+ T cells.

Patients with a history of autoimmune disease or receiving systemic immunosuppression were excluded from the trial. Peripheral blood for TCR sequencing was collected from all dose cohorts at baseline, on cycle 4 day 1, and on cycle 7 day 1. Samples were obtained from an open-label, multicenter, first-in-human phase I dose-escalation trial of ivuxolimab. The trial enrolled adults with locally advanced or metastatic head and neck squamous cell, hepatocellular, melanoma or renal cell carcinoma. Before TCR sequencing, CD4+ and CD8+ T cells were separately sorted from peripheral blood. CDR1 SGHRS and CDR2 YFSETQ are derived from the germline V gene. The CDR3 spans 17 residues, from the cysteine through the phenylalanine. The kept DNA is CDR3 alone, 51 bases in frame from the first base. Germline trimming amounts to 4 bases on V and 7 bases on J, with 13 as the count of junction bases outside the gene matches.

Worth noting for this clone: This clone's antigen is unknown. Per-base quality was not reported, and no clone a single base away is much larger than it.

Genomic DNA was isolated from the sorted cells so that the TCRbeta CDR3 region could be sequenced. TCRbeta CDR3 regions were sequenced using the immunoSEQ Assay. In TCRdb, the immuneACCESS table is reduced to in-frame sequences with V and J assigned. These tables do not hold every clone; where another copy was compared, an unresolved V gene accounts for under half, and the others remain unexplained. The sample contains about 92,000 clones, approximately 84% of them found a single time. Under 6.5% of the sample lies in the top ten. The starting material was CD4+ or CD8+ T cells sorted from blood, obtained in a trial of the OX40 agonist ivuxolimab. The V and J genes are TRBV5-1 and TRBJ1-6, with 8 bases matching TRBD1. The receptor comes from an adult with an advanced solid tumor such as melanoma, head and neck, liver or kidney cancer. The CDR3 in this case is CASSVGQGAFRNSPLHF. In nucleotide form, the sequence is TGCGCCAGCAGCGTAGGTCAGGGGGCCTTTCGAAATTCACCCCTCCACTTT. The entire variable domain, with the stretches around the CDR3 drawn from the reference TRBV5-1 and TRBJ1-6 proteins, is KAGVTQTPRYLIKTRGQQVTLSCSPISGHRSVSWYQQTPGQGLQFLFEYFSETQRNKGNFPGRFSGRQFSNSRSEMNVSTLELGDSALYLCASSVGQGAFRNSPLHFGNGTRLTVT.